This T cell receptor beta chain originates from a study of blood T cells in healthy people across ages (dated by TCRdb to the mid-2010s). A note on the overall study: In model experiments, template switching captured about one uniquely barcoded TCR beta cDNA molecule for every two T cells. Using deep sequencing normalized with unique cDNA molecular identifiers, the study measured how TCR beta repertoire diversity changes with age. Two additional independent replicas of 1 million unique cDNA reads from the same blood draw were analyzed for two donors (one aged 18 to 29 and one aged 80 or older). The donors were split into four age groups: young (average around 15 years), middle-aged (39), aged (more than 60) and long-lived (approximately 80). On the study overall, not on this receptor specifically: The CMV infection status of donors was not known, potentially confounding age-related changes in expanded clonotypes. Estimates of total diversity based on one million sequenced T cells were considered lower bounds and underestimates. The long-lived group showed more naive CD4+ T cells, fewer expanded clones and increased TCR diversity than the aged group, suggesting age selection. As age increased, observed TCR beta diversity per million T cells dropped in a roughly linear way, and a significant reduction was already evident by age 40. A strong correlation was found between observed TCR beta diversity and the percentage of naive T cells measured by flow cytometry. Because profiling used bulk unsorted PBMCs, naive and antigen-experienced compartments could not be compared conclusively.

Counted from cysteine to phenylalanine, this CDR3 has 13 amino acids. The only DNA kept is the CDR3, 39 bases in frame from the first base. The germline V gene sets CDR1 to SQVTM and CDR2 to ANQGSEA. Germline trimming amounts to 7 bases on V and 6 bases on J, with 8 as the count of junction bases outside the gene matches. About this clonotype: Its binding antigen is unknown. No base-level quality is on record; no much larger clone is a single base apart.

The protocol used for the library was 5' RACE. TCRdb lists the instrument as Illumina HiSeq 2500. The second PCR ran for roughly 7 to 11 cycles and used a J-beta primer mix along with a sample-barcoded 5' primer. A template-switch 5' adaptor carrying 12 random nucleotides introduced a unique molecular identifier onto each TCR beta cDNA molecule. At least 2.5 million CDR3-containing paired-end reads were obtained from each sample. First-strand cDNA was synthesized from all RNA with the Mint cDNA synthesis kit, primed by a TRBC-specific oligonucleotide. All cDNA was treated with uracil-DNA glycosylase and then went through a first 18-cycle PCR with the universal primers M1SS and BC2_uni_R. In the original analysis: Each sample was normalized by randomly selecting 1 million high-quality reads, each carrying a distinct molecular identifier. Reads sharing molecular identifiers were discarded rather than binned into consensus sequences. MiTCR, set to a Q25 quality threshold and the strictest error-elimination algorithm, was used for CDR3 identification, clonotype clustering and error correction. A nonparametric unseen species model with Euler transformation was used to estimate lower-bound total TCR beta diversity. TCRdb handled the public reads itself, with Q25 trimming in fastp and clone calling in MiXCR, and kept productive beta chains. Entries that share a CDR3 protein sequence are merged under the most common genes and DNA. The V and J calls, along with clone size, are taken from TCRdb and not from the paper's own processing. For this sample there are over 700,000 distinct CDR3 sequences; about 25% appear just once. 9.4% of the sample goes to the ten largest clones.

The donors were roughly 39 Caucasian individuals from Russia, aged about 6 to 95 years, who were systemically healthy. Approximately 9 milliliters of peripheral blood were collected from each donor into EDTA-treated Vacutainer tubes. Ficoll-Paque density-gradient centrifugation was used to isolate PBMCs, with at least 6.5 million per sample. Total RNA, at least 6 micrograms per sample, was extracted from PBMCs with Trizol reagent. For every donor, flow cytometry on a PBMC aliquot measured the percentage of naive CD45RAhigh/CD27high T cells. The sample was also reused in another study, on T cells of mothers and their children. As the second study states: The donors were nine systemically healthy Caucasian individuals, made up of three mothers and their six children. cDNA synthesis used all of the extracted RNA, with roughly 1.5 ug of RNA in each 15 ul reaction. In the second PCR, the M1S primer added sample barcodes and 2-4 random nucleotides. Each mother yielded over 8 million TCR beta CDR3 reads and each child roughly 3 million reads. In both related and unrelated pairs, thymic selection shapes the output of TCR recombination in a similar way, with inherited differences having only a minor effect. Normalized repertoire overlap in related mother-child pairs was always slightly higher than in unrelated mother-child pairs, but the difference was never significant. With a sensitivity of about 100 clones per million clonotypes, no persistent microchimeric T cell clones were detected. Deep NGS was used in the study to compare the TCR beta repertoires of mothers and children and to look for features that separate related mother-child pairs from unrelated individuals. The mean age was roughly 40 +/- 4 years for the mothers and around 10 +/- 4 years for the children. After adapters were ligated using NEBNext reagents, the libraries underwent 100+100 nt paired-end sequencing on an Illumina HiSeq 2000. To avoid cross-contamination, the mother libraries and the child libraries were prepared a month apart and sequenced in separate runs. Each donor had between roughly 450,000 and 2,100,000 distinct TCR beta clonotypes identified. Naive TCR beta clonotypes were estimated from low-frequency clonotypes matched to each donor's FACS-determined naive share, without sorting.

The origin of this receptor is a boy aged 10-17 years in good health. The sequenced sample consisted of blood. This receptor chain uses TRBV29-1 and TRBJ2-3, with TRBD1 matching 9 junction bases. Read as DNA, the sequence is TGCAGCGCTCCGGGACAGGGACGGGATACGCAGTATTTT. It translates as CSAPGQGRDTQYF.